Listed below are T cell receptor beta chains from one sample, sequenced in a study of CD8 T cells in ankylosing spondylitis. From the 5' RACE reads, TCRdb called clonotypes with MiXCR, one entry per CDR3 protein. The sample contains about 36,000 distinct CDR3 sequences, 10% to 15% of which appear only once. What was sequenced was synovial fluid, either unsorted or a sorted T cell fraction (not recorded which). Receptor source: a male donor with ankylosing spondylitis. Each CDR3 is given with its conserved first and last residue.

v_call cdr3_aa
TRBV5-6 CASSLDLGSPSDTQYF
TRBV5-6 CASSTGTGEGEQYF
TRBV29-1 CSVEDLGREQYF
TRBV11-2 CASSLNLQAPTDTQYF
TRBV15 CATSRDQQGGSEKLFF
TRBV21-1 CASSKAHLGRETQYF
TRBV20-1 CSADPRPDTQYF
TRBV5-1 CASSFRPSGSSYNEQFF
TRBV6-6 CASHSGRGETQYF
TRBV12-3/TRBV12-4 CASSLTRGHIEQFF
TRBV7-8 CASRAQGSYNEQFF
TRBV5-1 CASSLEGPGLYTEAFF
TRBV12-3/TRBV12-4 CASSLRQNTEAFF
TRBV25-1 CASSTDRLAGQYF
TRBV6-5 CASRITGVYEQFF
TRBV11-2 CASRETTGQGFTFFNYGYTF
TRBV3-1 CASSQASGRTDTQYF